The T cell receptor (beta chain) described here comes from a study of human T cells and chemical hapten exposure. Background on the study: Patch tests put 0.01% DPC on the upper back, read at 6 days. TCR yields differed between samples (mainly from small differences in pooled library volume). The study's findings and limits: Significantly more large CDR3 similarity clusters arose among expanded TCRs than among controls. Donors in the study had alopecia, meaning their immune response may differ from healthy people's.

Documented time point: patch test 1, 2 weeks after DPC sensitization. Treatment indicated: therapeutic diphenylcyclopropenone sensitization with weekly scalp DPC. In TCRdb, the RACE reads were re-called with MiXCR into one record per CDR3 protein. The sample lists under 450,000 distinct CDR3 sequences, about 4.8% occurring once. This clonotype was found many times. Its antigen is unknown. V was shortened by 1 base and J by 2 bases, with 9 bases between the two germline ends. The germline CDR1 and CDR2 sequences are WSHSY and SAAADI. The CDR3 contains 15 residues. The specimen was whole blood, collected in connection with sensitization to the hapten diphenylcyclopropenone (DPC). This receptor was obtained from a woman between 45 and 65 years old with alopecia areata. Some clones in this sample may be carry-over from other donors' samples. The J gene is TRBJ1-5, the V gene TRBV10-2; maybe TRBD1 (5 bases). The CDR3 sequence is CASSEYQGRNQPQHF. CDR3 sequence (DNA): TGCGCCAGCAGTGAGTACCAGGGTCGCAATCAGCCCCAGCATTTT.